Listed below are T cell receptor beta chains from one sample, sequenced in a study of CD8 T cells in Susac syndrome. TCRdb re-called the immunoSEQ multiplex PCR reads with MiXCR, one entry per CDR3 protein. In the table there are about 140,000 distinct CDR3 sequences, approximately 94% of which are singletons. Input material: CD4+ T cells from PBMCs. The source is a human donor in good health. The CDR3 runs from the conserved cysteine through the conserved F or W. A D gene is named only where the DNA matches it firmly. Clone sizes are given selectively: once, few, many, or a class where the clone is expanded.

. TRBJ2-7 . TRBV25-1 TGTGCCAGCAGGGGCGAACTAGGCTACGAGCAGTACTTC CASRGELGYEQYF
. TRBJ2-1 . TRBV5-1 TGCGCCAGCAGCTCCCCACAAGGACAGCTCTCCTACAATGAGCAGTTCTTC CASSSPQGQLSYNEQFF
. TRBJ2-7 . TRBV12-3/TRBV12-4 TGTGCCAGCAGTACCGGAAGGGACTACGAGCAGTACTTC CASSTGRDYEQYF
. TRBJ2-3 . TRBV27 TGTGCCAGCACCCCGGCCGGAACTAGCCCGTACATCAAAACAGATACGCAGTATTTT CASTPAGTSPYIKTDTQYF
TRBD1 TRBJ2-1 . TRBV10-2 TGCGCCATTGCCCCGGGACAGACCTTCTACAATGAGCAGTTCTTC CAIAPGQTFYNEQFF
. TRBJ2-5 . TRBV6-2/TRBV6-3 TGTGCCAGCAGTTACTCGGACAGCCTAAGGACCCAGTACTTC CASSYSDSLRTQYF
. TRBJ1-2 once TRBV6-2/TRBV6-3 TGTGCCAGCATCCCGGGACGTTCGGGATCTTCCTATGGCTACACCTTC CASIPGRSGSSYGYTF
. TRBJ2-5 . TRBV20-1 TGCAGTGCTAGCTTTGGGCAGTGGGAGACCCAGTACTTC CSASFGQWETQYF
. TRBJ2-2 . TRBV3-1 TGTGCCAGCAGCCAAGAAGCCGGGGAGCTGTTTTTT CASSQEAGELFF
TRBD2 TRBJ2-1 . TRBV6-1 TGTGCCAGCACCGTAGCGGGCCCGCGAGGGTCCTACAATGAGCAGTTCTTC CASTVAGPRGSYNEQFF
. TRBJ2-5 once TRBV30 TGTGCCTGGAGCCCCCTCCTAAAGACCCAGTACTTC CAWSPLLKTQYF
TRBD1 TRBJ2-5 . TRBV6-5 TGTGCCACCATTGAGACAGGGCAAGAGACCCAGTACTTC CATIETGQETQYF
TRBD1 TRBJ1-2 . TRBV11-2 TGTGCCAGCAGCTCCCTCCGGGACAGGACTAGAGTAGGCTATGGCTACACCTTC CASSSLRDRTRVGYGYTF
. TRBJ2-5 . TRBV3-1 TGTGCCAGCAGCCAAACTCCAGAGACCCAGTACTTC CASSQTPETQYF
. TRBJ1-4 . TRBV20-1 TGCAGTGCTAGGGGGCAGCCTGCAACTAATGAAAAACTGTTTTTT CSARGQPATNEKLFF
TRBD1 TRBJ2-7 . TRBV20-1 TGCAGTGCCATGACAGGGGAGAGGGTCTACGAGCAGTACTTC CSAMTGERVYEQYF
TRBD1 TRBJ2-5 . TRBV11-2 TGTGCCAGCAGCTTCCGACAGGGAGCATACCAAGAGACCCAGTACTTC CASSFRQGAYQETQYF
TRBD2 TRBJ2-1 . TRBV5-4 TGTGCCAGCAGCTGGGGACTAGCGGGAACGGACTCCTACAATGAGCAGTTCTTC CASSWGLAGTDSYNEQFF
. TRBJ2-7 . TRBV4-1 TGCGCCAGCAGCCAAGATCATAGTATGTATGACAGATCCTACGAGCAGTACTTC CASSQDHSMYDRSYEQYF
. TRBJ2-7 . TRBV4-1 TGCGCCAGCAGCCAACCCTTCGACGAGCAGTACTTC CASSQPFDEQYF
TRBD2 TRBJ2-3 . TRBV5-4 TGTGCCAGCAGCCCCGGGAGGGCGGCAGATACGCAGTATTTT CASSPGRAADTQYF
. TRBJ1-2 . TRBV10-2 TGCGCCGTACGGGGGAACGACTATGGCTACACCTTC CAVRGNDYGYTF
. TRBJ1-5 . TRBV7-2 TGTGCCAGCAGCTTATTTGTGCAGAACAATCAGCCCCAGCATTTT CASSLFVQNNQPQHF
. TRBJ2-3 . TRBV7-2 TGTGCCAGCAGTTTTATAGCAGATACGCAGTATTTT CASSFIADTQYF
TRBD2 TRBJ2-3 . TRBV9 TGTGCCAGCAGCGTAAGGACTAGCTTGGATACGCAGTATTTT CASSVRTSLDTQYF
. TRBJ2-5 . TRBV20-1 TGCAGTGCTAGCTCCTGGACGGAGCTCCAAGAGACCCAGTACTTC CSASSWTELQETQYF
TRBD2 TRBJ2-3 . TRBV24-1 TGTGCCACCAGTGACCCCGGACTAGCGGGGAGCACAGATACGCAGTATTTT CATSDPGLAGSTDTQYF
. TRBJ1-5 . TRBV7-9 TGTGCCAGCAGGGGGTCCGGGGACAATCAGCCCCAGCATTTT CASRGSGDNQPQHF
TRBD1 TRBJ1-2 . TRBV25-1 TGTGCCAGTGGGACAGGGTTTGGCTACACCTTC CASGTGFGYTF
. TRBJ2-5 . TRBV18 TGTGCCAGCTCACCAAGGGGACACCAAGAGACCCAGTACTTC CASSPRGHQETQYF
. TRBJ1-4 once TRBV20-1 TGCAGTGCTTCTAAACCTACCGGACTCCTTGAAAAACTGTTTTTT CSASKPTGLLEKLFF
. TRBJ2-6 few TRBV5-4 TGTGCCAGCAGCTGGAGCTCTGGGGCCAACGTCCTGACTTTC CASSWSSGANVLTF
. TRBJ1-1 . TRBV18 TGTGCCAGCTCATCGGCCCCGAACACTGAAGCTTTCTTT CASSSAPNTEAFF
. TRBJ1-1 . TRBV28 TGTGCCAGCAGTTTAGGGCAGGAGGCTGAAGCTTTCTTT CASSLGQEAEAFF
TRBD1 TRBJ2-5 . TRBV6-1 TGTGCCAGCAGTGAAGGACAGGGGGCACGAGAGACCCAGTACTTC CASSEGQGARETQYF
. TRBJ2-3 . TRBV7-3 TGTGCCAGCAGCCCGGCAGGCAGTGGTCCGCAGTATTTT CASSPAGSGPQYF
. TRBJ2-3 . TRBV5-1 TGCGCCAGCAGCCCCTCGATAGCGGATACGCAGTATTTT CASSPSIADTQYF
. TRBJ2-2 . TRBV9 TGTGCCAGCAGCGGGGGACCTAACACCGGGGAGCTGTTTTTT CASSGGPNTGELFF
. TRBJ2-5 . TRBV27 TGTGCCAGCAGTCCAGTGACGAAGGGAGGAGAGACCCAGTACTTC CASSPVTKGGETQYF
. TRBJ1-1 . TRBV2 TGTGCCAGCAGTGACAGGATTCGGAACACTGAAGCTTTCTTT CASSDRIRNTEAFF
. TRBJ2-3 . TRBV5-6 TGTGCCAGCAGCTTAGAGCCGACAGATACGCAGTATTTT CASSLEPTDTQYF